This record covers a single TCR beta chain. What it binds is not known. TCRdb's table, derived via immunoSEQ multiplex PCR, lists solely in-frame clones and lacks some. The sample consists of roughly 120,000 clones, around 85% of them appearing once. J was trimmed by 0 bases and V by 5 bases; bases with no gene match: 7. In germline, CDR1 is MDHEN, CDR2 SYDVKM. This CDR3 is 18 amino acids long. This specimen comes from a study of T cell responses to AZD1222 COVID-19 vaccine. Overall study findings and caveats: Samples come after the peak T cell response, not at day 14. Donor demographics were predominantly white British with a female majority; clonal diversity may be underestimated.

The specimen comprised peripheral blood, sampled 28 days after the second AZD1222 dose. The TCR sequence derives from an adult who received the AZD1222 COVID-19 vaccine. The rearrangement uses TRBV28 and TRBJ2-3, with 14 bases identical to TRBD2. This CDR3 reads CASSPGTSGGSSTDTQYF. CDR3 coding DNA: TGTGCCAGCAGTCCCGGGACTAGCGGGGGCTCAAGCACAGATACGCAGTATTTT. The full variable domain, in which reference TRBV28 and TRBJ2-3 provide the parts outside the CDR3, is DVKVTQSSRYLVKRTGEKVFLECVQDMDHENMFWYRQDPGLGLRLIYFSYDVKMKEKGDIPEGYSVSREKKERFSLILESASTNQTSMYLCASSPGTSGGSSTDTQYFGPGTRLTVL.